Described below is a single T cell receptor beta chain sequence and its context. Its antigen is still unknown. Trimming took 1 base from V and 3 from J, leaving 10 bases between them. CDR3 length: 14 residues. CDR1 is SGHVS and CDR2 is FQNEAQ in the germline V gene. These data belong to a study of naive and memory T cell subsets. Points from the study as a whole: Especially in CD8 cells, naive repertoires contained a few larger clonotypes, possibly CD45RA-re-expressing memory cells. Naive and memory repertoire findings lacked a ground truth for validation.

Two oligonucleotides, mixed equimolar, formed the beta constant-region primer covering TRBC1 and TRBC2. Four rounds of PCR amplified the ligated cDNA using nested alpha and beta constant-region primers plus SP2. TCRdb re-analysed the UMI-ligation and nested PCR reads in MiXCR, keeping a single row per CDR3 protein. The table shows about 99,000 distinct CDR3 sequences, with roughly 15% occurring only once. V usage is TRBV7-8 and J usage is TRBJ2-7; D uncertain. Input material: naive CD8+ T cells from blood. This receptor was taken from a human donor in good health. CDR3 sequence reads: CASSLVQADYEQYF. In DNA form, the CDR3 reads TGTGCCAGCAGCTTAGTTCAGGCGGACTACGAGCAGTACTTC.